The present T cell receptor beta chain was sequenced within a study of cytomegalovirus exposure and HLA in healthy donors. Healthy bone marrow donors made up the cohort. Regarding the study as a whole: Prior analysis indicated that the majority of TCR beta V segments exhibited productivity approximately 90% or approximately 30% of the time.

Regarding this clone: Its antigen is unknown.

Primers: 60 Vbeta forward and 13 Jbeta reverse. Generated by immunoSEQ multiplex PCR, the TCRdb table keeps only in-frame clones and is missing some. The sample has roughly 120,000 clones, 8.5% to 10% seen once. This CDR3 has 12 residues. V was clipped by 6 bases and J by 1 base, with 5 bases between them. Germline CDR1 reads SGHDT; CDR2 reads YYEEEE. The chain links TRBV5-6 to TRBJ1-5; D ambiguous. Sequenced sample: PBMCs. The receptor comes from a middle-aged man in good health and CMV-seronegative. The CDR3 DNA reads as TGTGCCAGCACTAGGAGCAATCAGCCCCAGCATTTT. This gives the protein CASTRSNQPQHF.